This entry describes one T cell receptor (beta chain). These data belong to a study of blood T cell repertoires in COVID-19. Authors' data handling: Estimation of nucleated cell counts was performed using reference gene primer amplification. Sequencing used immunoSEQ multiplex PCR; TCRdb keeps in-frame clones, though not all of them. The V and J calls and clone size come from that table; D and trimming were worked out from the DNA. The repertoire holds 310,000 or so clones, with about 84% as singletons. Trimming removed 0 bases from V and 4 bases from J, with 9 bases in between. This CDR3 region has 14 residues. From germline, CDR1 is SGHDN and CDR2 FVKESK.

The genes are TRBV14 and TRBJ1-1; a weak D match, TRBD1 (5 bases). The clonotype comes from a woman between 45 and 65 years old with acute or convalescent COVID-19. Source material: peripheral blood. CDR3 sequence (DNA): TGTGCCAGCAGCCAAGACAGGGTCCTCACTGAAGCTTTCTTT. It codes for CASSQDRVLTEAFF.